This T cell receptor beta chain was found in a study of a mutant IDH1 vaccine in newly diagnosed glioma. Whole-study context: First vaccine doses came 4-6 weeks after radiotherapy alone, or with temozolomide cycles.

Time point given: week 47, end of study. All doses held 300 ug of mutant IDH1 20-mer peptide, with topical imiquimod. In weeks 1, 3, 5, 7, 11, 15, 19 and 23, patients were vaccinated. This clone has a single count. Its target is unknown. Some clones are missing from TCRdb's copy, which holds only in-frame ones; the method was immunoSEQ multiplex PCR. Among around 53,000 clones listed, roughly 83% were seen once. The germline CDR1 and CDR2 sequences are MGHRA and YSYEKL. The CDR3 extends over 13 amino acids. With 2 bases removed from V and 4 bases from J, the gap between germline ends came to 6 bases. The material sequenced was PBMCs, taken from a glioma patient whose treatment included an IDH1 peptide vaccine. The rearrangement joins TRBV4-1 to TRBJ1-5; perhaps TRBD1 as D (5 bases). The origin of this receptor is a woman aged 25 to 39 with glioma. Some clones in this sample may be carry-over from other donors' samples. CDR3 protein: CASSQQGNQPQHF. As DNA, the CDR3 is TGCGCCAGCAGCCAACAGGGAAATCAGCCCCAGCATTTT.